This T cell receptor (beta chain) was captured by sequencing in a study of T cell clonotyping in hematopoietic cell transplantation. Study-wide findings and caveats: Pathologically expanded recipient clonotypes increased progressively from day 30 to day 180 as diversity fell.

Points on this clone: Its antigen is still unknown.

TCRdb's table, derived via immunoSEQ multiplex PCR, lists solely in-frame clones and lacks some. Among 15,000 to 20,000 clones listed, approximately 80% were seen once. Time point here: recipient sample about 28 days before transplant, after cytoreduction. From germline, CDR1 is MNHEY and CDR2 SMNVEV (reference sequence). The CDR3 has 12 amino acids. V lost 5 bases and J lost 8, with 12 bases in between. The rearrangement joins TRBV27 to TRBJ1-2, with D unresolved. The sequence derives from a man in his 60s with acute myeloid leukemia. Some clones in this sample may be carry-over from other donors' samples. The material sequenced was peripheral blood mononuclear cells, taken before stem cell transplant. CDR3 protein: CASSNIAGGYTF. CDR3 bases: TGTGCCAGCAGTAACATCGCCGGCGGCTACACCTTC.